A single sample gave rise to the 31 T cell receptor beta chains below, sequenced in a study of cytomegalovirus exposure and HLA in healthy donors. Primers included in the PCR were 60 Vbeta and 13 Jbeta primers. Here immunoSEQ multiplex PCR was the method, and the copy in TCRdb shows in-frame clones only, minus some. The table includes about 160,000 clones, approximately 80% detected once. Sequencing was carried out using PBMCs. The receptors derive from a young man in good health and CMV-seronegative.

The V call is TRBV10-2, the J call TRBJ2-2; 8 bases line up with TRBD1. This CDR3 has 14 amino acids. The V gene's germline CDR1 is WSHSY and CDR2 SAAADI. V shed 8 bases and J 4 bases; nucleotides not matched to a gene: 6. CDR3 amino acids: CASSRGRVTGELFF. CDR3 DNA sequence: TGCGCCAGCTCCAGGGGGCGGGTCACCGGGGAGCTGTTTTTT.

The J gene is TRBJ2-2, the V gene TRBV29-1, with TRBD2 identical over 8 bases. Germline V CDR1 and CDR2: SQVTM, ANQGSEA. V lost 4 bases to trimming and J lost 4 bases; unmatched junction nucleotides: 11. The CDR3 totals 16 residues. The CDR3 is CSVVGFAGGGTGELFF. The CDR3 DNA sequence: TGCAGCGTTGTCGGATTTGCGGGGGGAGGCACCGGGGAGCTGTTTTTT.

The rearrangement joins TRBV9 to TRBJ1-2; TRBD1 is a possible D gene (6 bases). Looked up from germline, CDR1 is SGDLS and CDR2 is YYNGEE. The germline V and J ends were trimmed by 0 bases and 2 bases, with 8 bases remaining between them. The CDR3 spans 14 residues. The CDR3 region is CASSVEQGNYGYTF. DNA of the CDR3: TGTGCCAGCAGCGTAGAACAGGGCAACTATGGCTACACCTTC. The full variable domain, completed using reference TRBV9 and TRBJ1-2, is DSGVTQTPKHLITATGQRVTLRCSPRSGDLSVYWYQQSLDQGLQFLIQYYNGEERAKGNILERFSAQQFPDLHSELNLSSLELGDSALYFCASSVEQGNYGYTFGSGTRLTVV.

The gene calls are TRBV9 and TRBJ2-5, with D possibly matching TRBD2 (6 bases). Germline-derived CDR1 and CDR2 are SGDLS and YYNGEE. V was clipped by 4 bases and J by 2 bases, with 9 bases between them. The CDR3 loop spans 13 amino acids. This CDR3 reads CASSRLAQETQYF. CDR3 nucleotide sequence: TGTGCCAGCAGCAGGCTAGCGCAAGAGACCCAGTACTTC.

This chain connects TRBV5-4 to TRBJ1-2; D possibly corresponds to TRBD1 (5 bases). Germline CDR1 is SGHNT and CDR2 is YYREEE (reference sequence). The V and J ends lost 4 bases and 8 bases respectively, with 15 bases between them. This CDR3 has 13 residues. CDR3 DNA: TGTGCCAGCAGCCCGACAGACTTGGGGGGCTACACCTTC. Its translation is CASSPTDLGGYTF.

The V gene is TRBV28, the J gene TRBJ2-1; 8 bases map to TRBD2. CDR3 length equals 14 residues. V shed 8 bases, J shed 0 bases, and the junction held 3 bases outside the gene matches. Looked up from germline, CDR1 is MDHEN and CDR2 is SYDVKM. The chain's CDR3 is CASSSGSSYNEQFF. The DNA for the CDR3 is TGTGCCAGCTCGAGCGGGAGCTCCTACAATGAGCAGTTCTTC.

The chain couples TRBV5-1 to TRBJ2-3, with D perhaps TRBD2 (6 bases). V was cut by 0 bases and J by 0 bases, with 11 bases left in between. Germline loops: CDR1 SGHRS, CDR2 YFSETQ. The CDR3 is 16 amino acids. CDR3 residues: CASSLGSGGSTDTQYF. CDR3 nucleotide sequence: TGCGCCAGCAGCTTGGGTAGCGGAGGGAGCACAGATACGCAGTATTTT.

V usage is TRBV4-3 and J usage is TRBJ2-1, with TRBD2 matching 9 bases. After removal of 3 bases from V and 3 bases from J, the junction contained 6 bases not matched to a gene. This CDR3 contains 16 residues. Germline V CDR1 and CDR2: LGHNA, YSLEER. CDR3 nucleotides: TGCGCCAGCAGCCAGGACGGGACTAGCATCTACAATGAGCAGTTCTTC. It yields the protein CASSQDGTSIYNEQFF.

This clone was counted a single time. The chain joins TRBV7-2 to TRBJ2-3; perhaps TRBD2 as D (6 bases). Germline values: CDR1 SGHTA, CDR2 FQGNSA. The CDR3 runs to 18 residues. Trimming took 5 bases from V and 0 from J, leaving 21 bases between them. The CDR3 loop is CASSPRGGGVLSTDTQYF. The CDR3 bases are TGTGCCAGCAGCCCCCGGGGTGGCGGGGTGCTGAGCACAGATACGCAGTATTTT.

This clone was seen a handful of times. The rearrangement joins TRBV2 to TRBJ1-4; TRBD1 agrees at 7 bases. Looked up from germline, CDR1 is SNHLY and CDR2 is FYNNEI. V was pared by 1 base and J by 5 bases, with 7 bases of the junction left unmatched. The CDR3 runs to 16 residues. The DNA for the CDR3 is TGTGCCAGCAGTGAAGGCAAAACGACAGGGAATGAAAAACTGTTTTTT. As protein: CASSEGKTTGNEKLFF.

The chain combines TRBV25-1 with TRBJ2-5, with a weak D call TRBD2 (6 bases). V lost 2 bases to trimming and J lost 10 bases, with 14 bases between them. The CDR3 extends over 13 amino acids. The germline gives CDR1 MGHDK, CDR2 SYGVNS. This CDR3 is CASSEAQRVDQYF. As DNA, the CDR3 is TGTGCCAGCAGTGAAGCCCAGCGGGTTGACCAGTACTTC.

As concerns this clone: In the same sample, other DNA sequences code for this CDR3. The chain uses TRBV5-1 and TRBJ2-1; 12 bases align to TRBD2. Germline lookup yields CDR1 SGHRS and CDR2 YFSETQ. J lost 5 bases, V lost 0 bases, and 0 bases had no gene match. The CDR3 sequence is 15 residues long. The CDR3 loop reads CASSLGLAGDNEQFF. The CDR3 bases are TGCGCCAGCAGCTTGGGACTAGCGGGAGACAATGAGCAGTTCTTC.

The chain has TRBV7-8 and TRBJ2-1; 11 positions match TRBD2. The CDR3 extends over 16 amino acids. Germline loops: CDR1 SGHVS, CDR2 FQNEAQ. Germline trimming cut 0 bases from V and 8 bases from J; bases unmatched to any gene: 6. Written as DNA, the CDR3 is TGTGCCAGCAGCTTAGCCTCTACTAGCGGGAGCGATGAGCAGTTCTTC. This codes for CASSLASTSGSDEQFF.

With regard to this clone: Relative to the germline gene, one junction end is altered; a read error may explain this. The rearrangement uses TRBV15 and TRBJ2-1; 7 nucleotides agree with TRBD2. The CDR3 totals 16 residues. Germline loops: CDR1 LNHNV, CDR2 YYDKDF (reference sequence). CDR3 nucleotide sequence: TGTGCCACCAACAGAGATTTCGCGGGAGCATACAATGAGCAGTTCTTC. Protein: CATNRDFAGAYNEQFF.

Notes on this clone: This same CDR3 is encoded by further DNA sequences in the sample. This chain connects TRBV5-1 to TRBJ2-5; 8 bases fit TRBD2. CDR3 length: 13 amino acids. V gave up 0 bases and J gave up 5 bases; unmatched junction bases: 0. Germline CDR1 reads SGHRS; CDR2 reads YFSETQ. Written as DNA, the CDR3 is TGCGCCAGCAGCTTGGGCGGGGGGGAGACCCAGTACTTC. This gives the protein CASSLGGGETQYF.

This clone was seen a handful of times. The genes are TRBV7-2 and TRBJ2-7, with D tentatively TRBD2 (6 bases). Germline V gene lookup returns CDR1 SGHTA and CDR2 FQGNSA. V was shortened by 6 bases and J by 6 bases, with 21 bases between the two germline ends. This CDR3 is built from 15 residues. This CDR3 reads CASRVWGDPTGEQYF. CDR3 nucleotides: TGTGCCAGCAGGGTTTGGGGGGACCCTACTGGCGAGCAGTACTTC. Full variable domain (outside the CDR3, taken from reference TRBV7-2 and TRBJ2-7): GAGVSQSPSNKVTEKGKDVELRCDPISGHTALYWYRQSLGQGLEFLIYFQGNSAPDKSGLPSDRFSAERTGGSVSTLTIQRTQQEDSAVYLCASRVWGDPTGEQYFGPGTRLTVT.

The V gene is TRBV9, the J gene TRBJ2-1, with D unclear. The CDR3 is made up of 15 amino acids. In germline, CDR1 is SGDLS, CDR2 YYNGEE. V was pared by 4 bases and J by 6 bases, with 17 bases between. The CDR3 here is CASSPAPTYRNEQFF. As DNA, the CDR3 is TGTGCCAGCAGCCCTGCCCCTACGTACCGCAATGAGCAGTTCTTC.

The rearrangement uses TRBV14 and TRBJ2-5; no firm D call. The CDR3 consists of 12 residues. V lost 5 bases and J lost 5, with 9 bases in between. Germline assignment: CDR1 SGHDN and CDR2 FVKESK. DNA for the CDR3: TGTGCCAGCAGCGAAACGCGTGAGACCCAGTACTTC. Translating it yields CASSETRETQYF.

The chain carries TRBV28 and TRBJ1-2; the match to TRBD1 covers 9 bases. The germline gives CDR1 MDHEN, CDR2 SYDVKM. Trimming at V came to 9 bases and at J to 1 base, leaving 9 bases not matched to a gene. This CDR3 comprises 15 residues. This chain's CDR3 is CASLLTGQGNYGYTF. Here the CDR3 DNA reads TGTGCCAGTCTTTTAACGGGACAGGGTAACTATGGCTACACCTTC.

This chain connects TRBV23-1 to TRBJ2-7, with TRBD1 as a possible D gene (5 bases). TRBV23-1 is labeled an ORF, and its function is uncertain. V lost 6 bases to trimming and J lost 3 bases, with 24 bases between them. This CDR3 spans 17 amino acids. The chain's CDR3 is CASRSDRLPPTYYEQYF. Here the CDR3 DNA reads TGCGCCAGCAGATCCGACAGACTCCCGCCCACTTACTACGAGCAGTACTTC.

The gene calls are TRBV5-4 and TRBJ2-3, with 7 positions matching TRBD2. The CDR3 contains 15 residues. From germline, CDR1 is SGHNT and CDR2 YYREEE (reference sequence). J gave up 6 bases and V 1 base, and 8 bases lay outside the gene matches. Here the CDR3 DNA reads TGTGCCAGCAGCTTGTGGGCGGGAGCCAGCGATACGCAGTATTTT. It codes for CASSLWAGASDTQYF.

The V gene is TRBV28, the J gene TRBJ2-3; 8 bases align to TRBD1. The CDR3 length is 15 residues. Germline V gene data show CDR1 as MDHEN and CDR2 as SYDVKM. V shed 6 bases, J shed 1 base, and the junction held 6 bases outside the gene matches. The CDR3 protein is CASSLRDRRTDTQYF. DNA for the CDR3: TGTGCCAGCAGCCTCCGGGACAGGCGCACAGATACGCAGTATTTT.

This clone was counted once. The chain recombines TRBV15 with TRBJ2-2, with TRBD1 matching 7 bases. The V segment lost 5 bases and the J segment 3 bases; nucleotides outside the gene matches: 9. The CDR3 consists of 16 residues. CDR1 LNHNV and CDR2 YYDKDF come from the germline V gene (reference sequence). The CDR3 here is CATSRLKGADTGELFF. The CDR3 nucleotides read TGTGCCACCAGCCGGTTGAAGGGGGCTGACACCGGGGAGCTGTTTTTT.

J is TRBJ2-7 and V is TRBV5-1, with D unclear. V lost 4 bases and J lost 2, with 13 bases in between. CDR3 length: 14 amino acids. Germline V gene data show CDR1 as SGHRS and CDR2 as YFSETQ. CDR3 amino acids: CASSPPSRTYEQYF. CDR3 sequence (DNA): TGCGCCAGCAGCCCTCCCAGCAGGACCTACGAGCAGTACTTC.

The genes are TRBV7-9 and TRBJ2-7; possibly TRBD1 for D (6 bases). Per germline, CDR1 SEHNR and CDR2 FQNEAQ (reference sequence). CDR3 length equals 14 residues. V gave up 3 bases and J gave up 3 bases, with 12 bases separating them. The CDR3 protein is CASSFVQGSYEQYF. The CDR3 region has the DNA TGTGCCAGCAGCTTTGTGCAGGGGAGCTACGAGCAGTACTTC.

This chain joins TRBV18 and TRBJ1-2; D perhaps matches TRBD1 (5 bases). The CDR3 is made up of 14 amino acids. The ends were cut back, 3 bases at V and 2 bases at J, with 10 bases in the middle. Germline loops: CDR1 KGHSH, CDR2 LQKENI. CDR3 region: CASSPGGTNYGYTF. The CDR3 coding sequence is TGTGCCAGCTCACCGGGGGGGACGAACTATGGCTACACCTTC. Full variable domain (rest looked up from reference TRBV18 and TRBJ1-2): NAGVMQNPRHLVRRRGQEARLRCSPMKGHSHVYWYRQLPEEGLKFMVYLQKENIIDESGMPKERFSAEFPKEGPSILRIQQVVRGDSAAYFCASSPGGTNYGYTFGSGTRLTVV.

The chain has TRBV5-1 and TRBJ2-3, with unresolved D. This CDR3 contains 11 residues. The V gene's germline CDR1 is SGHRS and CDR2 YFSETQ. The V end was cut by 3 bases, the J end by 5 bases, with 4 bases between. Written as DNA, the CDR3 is TGCGCCAGCAGCTCAGTAGATACGCAGTATTTT. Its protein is CASSSVDTQYF.

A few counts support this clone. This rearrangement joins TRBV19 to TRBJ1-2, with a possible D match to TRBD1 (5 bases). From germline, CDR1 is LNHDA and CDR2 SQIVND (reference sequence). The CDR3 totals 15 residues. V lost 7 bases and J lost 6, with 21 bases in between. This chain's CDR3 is CASNPTLRVLDGYTF. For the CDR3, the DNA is TGTGCCAGTAACCCAACCCTCAGGGTTTTGGATGGCTACACCTTC.

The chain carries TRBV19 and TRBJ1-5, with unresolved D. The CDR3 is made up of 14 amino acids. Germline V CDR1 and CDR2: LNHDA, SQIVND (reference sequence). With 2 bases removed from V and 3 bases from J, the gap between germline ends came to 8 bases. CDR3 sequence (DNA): TGTGCCAGTAGTATAACAGTAGTCAATCAGCCCCAGCATTTT. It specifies CASSITVVNQPQHF.

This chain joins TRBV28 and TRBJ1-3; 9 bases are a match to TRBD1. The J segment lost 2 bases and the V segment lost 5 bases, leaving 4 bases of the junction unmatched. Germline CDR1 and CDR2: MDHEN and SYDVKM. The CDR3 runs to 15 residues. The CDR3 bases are TGTGCCAGCAGTCCGGGACAGGGCACTGGAAACACCATATATTTT. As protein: CASSPGQGTGNTIYF.

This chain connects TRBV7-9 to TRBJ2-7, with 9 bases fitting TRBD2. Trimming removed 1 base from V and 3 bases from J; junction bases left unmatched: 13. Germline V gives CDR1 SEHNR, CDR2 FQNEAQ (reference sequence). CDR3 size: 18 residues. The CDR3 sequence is CASSLGDAGLAGFYEQYF. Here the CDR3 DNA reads TGTGCCAGCAGCTTAGGAGATGCGGGGCTAGCGGGATTCTACGAGCAGTACTTC.